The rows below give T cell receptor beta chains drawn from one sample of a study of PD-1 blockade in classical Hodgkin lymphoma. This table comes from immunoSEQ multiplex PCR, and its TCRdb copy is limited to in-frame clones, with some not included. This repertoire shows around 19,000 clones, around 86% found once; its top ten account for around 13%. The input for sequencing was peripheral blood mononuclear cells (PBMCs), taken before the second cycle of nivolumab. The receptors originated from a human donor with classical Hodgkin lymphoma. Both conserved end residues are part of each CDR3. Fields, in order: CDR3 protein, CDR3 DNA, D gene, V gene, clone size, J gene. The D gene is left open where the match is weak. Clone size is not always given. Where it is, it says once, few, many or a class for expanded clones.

CDR3aa: CAISENTEAFF
CDR3nt: TGTGCCATCAGCGAGAACACTGAAGCTTTCTTT
d_gene: -
v_gene: TRBV10-3
abundance: -
j_gene: TRBJ1-1

CDR3aa: CASSFTSGGAETQYF
CDR3nt: TGTGCCAGCAGCTTTACTAGCGGGGGGGCAGAGACCCAGTACTTC
d_gene: TRBD2
v_gene: TRBV7-9
abundance: -
j_gene: TRBJ2-5

CDR3aa: CASSSTGSGYTF
CDR3nt: TGTGCCAGCAGCTCCACAGGATCTGGCTACACCTTC
d_gene: -
v_gene: TRBV7-9
abundance: few
j_gene: TRBJ1-2

CDR3aa: CASSLLEETQYF
CDR3nt: TGTGCCAGCAGCTTATTGGAAGAGACCCAGTACTTC
d_gene: -
v_gene: TRBV13
abundance: -
j_gene: TRBJ2-5

CDR3aa: CAGHWEAPYEQYF
CDR3nt: TGTGCAGGCCATTGGGAGGCCCCCTACGAGCAGTACTTC
d_gene: -
v_gene: TRBV21-1
abundance: -
j_gene: TRBJ2-7

CDR3aa: CASSEGHYGYTF
CDR3nt: TGTGCCAGCAGTGAGGGACACTATGGCTACACCTTC
d_gene: -
v_gene: TRBV6-5
abundance: -
j_gene: TRBJ1-2

CDR3aa: CASSPNFAPRYGYTF
CDR3nt: TGTGCCAGCAGCCCAAATTTCGCGCCCCGCTATGGCTACACCTTC
d_gene: -
v_gene: TRBV7-2
abundance: once
j_gene: TRBJ1-2

CDR3aa: CAITQSQQETQYF
CDR3nt: TGTGCCATCACTCAGTCCCAACAAGAGACCCAGTACTTC
d_gene: -
v_gene: TRBV10-3
abundance: -
j_gene: TRBJ2-5

CDR3aa: CASSLVVEAYEQYF
CDR3nt: TGTGCCAGCAGCTTAGTCGTAGAGGCCTACGAGCAGTACTTC
d_gene: -
v_gene: TRBV7-9
abundance: -
j_gene: TRBJ2-7

CDR3aa: CASSYDGQGAYEQFF
CDR3nt: TGTGCCAGCAGCTACGACGGACAGGGGGCTTATGAGCAGTTCTTC
d_gene: TRBD1
v_gene: TRBV7-9
abundance: -
j_gene: TRBJ2-1

CDR3aa: CASSLSGLADTQYF
CDR3nt: TGCGCCAGCAGCTTGTCGGGGCTCGCCGATACGCAGTATTTT
d_gene: -
v_gene: TRBV5-1
abundance: -
j_gene: TRBJ2-3

CDR3aa: CASTGFSTNEKLFF
CDR3nt: TGTGCCAGCACGGGATTTTCAACTAATGAAAAACTGTTTTTT
d_gene: -
v_gene: TRBV6-6
abundance: few
j_gene: TRBJ1-4

CDR3aa: CASSHWTGGRDEQYF
CDR3nt: TGTGCCAGCAGCCACTGGACAGGGGGCCGCGACGAGCAGTACTTC
d_gene: TRBD1
v_gene: TRBV7-9
abundance: -
j_gene: TRBJ2-7

CDR3aa: CASGFQTGGWDGYTF
CDR3nt: TGTGCTAGTGGTTTCCAGACAGGGGGCTGGGATGGCTACACCTTC
d_gene: TRBD1
v_gene: TRBV12-5
abundance: -
j_gene: TRBJ1-2

CDR3aa: CASSLDAGRTGELFF
CDR3nt: TGCGCCAGCAGCTTGGATGCGGGACGAACCGGGGAGCTGTTTTTT
d_gene: -
v_gene: TRBV5-1
abundance: -
j_gene: TRBJ2-2

CDR3aa: CASSLSGGAIDTQYF
CDR3nt: TGTGCCAGCAGCTTGAGCGGGGGGGCTATAGATACGCAGTATTTT
d_gene: TRBD2
v_gene: TRBV11-3
abundance: -
j_gene: TRBJ2-3

CDR3aa: CASSLVMGSRETQYF
CDR3nt: TGTGCCAGCAGCTTGGTAATGGGCTCCCGGGAGACCCAGTACTTC
d_gene: -
v_gene: TRBV7-8
abundance: -
j_gene: TRBJ2-5

CDR3aa: CASSHDQTGINGYTF
CDR3nt: TGCGCCAGCAGCCATGACCAGACAGGGATCAATGGCTACACCTTC
d_gene: TRBD1
v_gene: TRBV4-1
abundance: -
j_gene: TRBJ1-2

CDR3aa: CASSLAQRREQYF
CDR3nt: TGCGCCAGCAGCTTGGCCCAGCGCCGCGAGCAGTACTTC
d_gene: -
v_gene: TRBV5-1
abundance: -
j_gene: TRBJ2-7

CDR3aa: CASSLLGQETQYF
CDR3nt: TGTGCCAGCAGCTTATTGGGCCAAGAGACCCAGTACTTC
d_gene: -
v_gene: TRBV7-6
abundance: -
j_gene: TRBJ2-5

CDR3aa: CASSLRMGESFF
CDR3nt: TGTGCCAGCAGCTTGCGGATGGGCGAGTCTTTCTTT
d_gene: -
v_gene: TRBV5-6
abundance: -
j_gene: TRBJ1-1

CDR3aa: CASSLDGGGYKYF
CDR3nt: TGTGCCAGCAGCTTAGATGGGGGAGGCTATAAGTACTTC
d_gene: -
v_gene: TRBV7-9
abundance: -
j_gene: TRBJ2-5

CDR3aa: CSVEYRGKTSTNEKLFF
CDR3nt: TGCAGCGTTGAATACAGGGGTAAGACCTCAACTAATGAAAAACTGTTTTTT
d_gene: TRBD1
v_gene: TRBV29-1
abundance: -
j_gene: TRBJ1-4

CDR3aa: CASSPSGDSGELFF
CDR3nt: TGTGCCAGCAGCCCCTCTGGGGACAGCGGGGAGCTGTTTTTT
d_gene: TRBD1
v_gene: TRBV7-8
abundance: -
j_gene: TRBJ2-2

CDR3aa: CASSLAHRGGSSYEQYF
CDR3nt: TGTGCCAGCAGCTTGGCCCACCGGGGGGGAAGCTCCTACGAGCAGTACTTC
d_gene: TRBD2
v_gene: TRBV5-4
abundance: -
j_gene: TRBJ2-7

CDR3aa: CASSPRTGDEAGELFF
CDR3nt: TGTGCTAGCAGCCCCCGGACAGGGGATGAGGCCGGGGAGCTGTTTTTT
d_gene: TRBD1
v_gene: TRBV7-7
abundance: once
j_gene: TRBJ2-2

CDR3aa: CASRPGTGKNTEAFF
CDR3nt: TGTGCCAGCAGACCCGGGACAGGGAAGAACACTGAAGCTTTCTTT
d_gene: TRBD1
v_gene: TRBV6-6
abundance: -
j_gene: TRBJ1-1

CDR3aa: CASSLLAADNEQFF
CDR3nt: TGCGCCAGCAGCTTGCTAGCGGCGGACAATGAGCAGTTCTTC
d_gene: TRBD2
v_gene: TRBV5-1
abundance: -
j_gene: TRBJ2-1

CDR3aa: CASSPTQGALTGELFF
CDR3nt: TGCGCCAGCAGCCCGACACAGGGGGCACTCACCGGGGAGCTGTTTTTT
d_gene: TRBD1
v_gene: TRBV4-3
abundance: once
j_gene: TRBJ2-2

CDR3aa: CASSLGGGEQFF
CDR3nt: TGCGCCAGCAGCTTGGGCGGGGGTGAGCAGTTCTTC
d_gene: TRBD2
v_gene: TRBV5-1
abundance: -
j_gene: TRBJ2-1

CDR3aa: CASRAGTLNTEAFF
CDR3nt: TGCGCCAGCAGAGCCGGGACCTTGAACACTGAAGCTTTCTTT
d_gene: -
v_gene: TRBV5-1
abundance: -
j_gene: TRBJ1-1

CDR3aa: CASSAPGRNIQYF
CDR3nt: TGTGCCAGCAGCGCCCCGGGTCGAAACATTCAGTACTTC
d_gene: -
v_gene: TRBV9
abundance: once
j_gene: TRBJ2-4

CDR3aa: CASSQEGGLDFYNEQFF
CDR3nt: TGTGCCAGCAGCCAGGAAGGCGGACTAGACTTCTACAATGAGCAGTTCTTC
d_gene: TRBD2
v_gene: TRBV4-2
abundance: -
j_gene: TRBJ2-1

CDR3aa: CASSTDRGFADTQYF
CDR3nt: TGCGCCAGCAGCACGGACAGGGGATTTGCAGATACGCAGTATTTT
d_gene: TRBD1
v_gene: TRBV5-1
abundance: -
j_gene: TRBJ2-3

CDR3aa: CASSLTDRGYGYTF
CDR3nt: TGTGCCAGCAGCTTAACCGACAGGGGGTATGGCTACACCTTC
d_gene: TRBD1
v_gene: TRBV5-4
abundance: once
j_gene: TRBJ1-2

CDR3aa: CASSASNTGELFF
CDR3nt: TGTGCCAGCAGTGCATCGAACACCGGGGAGCTGTTTTTT
d_gene: -
v_gene: TRBV6-5
abundance: -
j_gene: TRBJ2-2

CDR3aa: CASSLIGVDEQFF
CDR3nt: TGTGCCAGCAGCTTGATTGGGGTCGATGAGCAGTTCTTC
d_gene: -
v_gene: TRBV5-4
abundance: -
j_gene: TRBJ2-1

CDR3aa: CASSFWGSETEAFF
CDR3nt: TGTGCCAGCAGCTTTTGGGGGTCGGAGACTGAAGCTTTCTTT
d_gene: -
v_gene: TRBV5-4
abundance: -
j_gene: TRBJ1-1

CDR3aa: CASSLTNLETQYF
CDR3nt: TGCGCCAGCAGCTTGACAAACCTAGAGACCCAGTACTTC
d_gene: -
v_gene: TRBV5-1
abundance: -
j_gene: TRBJ2-5